This T cell receptor beta chain emerged from a study of T-cell memory formation after mild COVID-19. Study at large: Largely, TCR clusters stayed within a single donor.

On this clonotype itself: What it recognizes is unknown.

TCRdb redid the calling of the 5' RACE reads with MiXCR, one entry per CDR3 protein. In the table there are 450,000 or so distinct CDR3 sequences, about 19% of which are singletons. Notes on the study in general: Contracting CD4+ clones sat mainly in CM and EM; CD8+ in EMRA. A balance of CD4 and CD8 characterized clones contracting day 15 to 85, whereas later expanders leaned CD4+.

This CDR3 contains 18 residues. CDR1 MNHEY and CDR2 SVGAGI come from the germline V gene. V shed 6 bases and J 13 bases; nucleotides not matched to a gene: 26. This clonotype was sampled from an adult woman who had mild COVID-19 (a few samples of this study predate the infection). Cell type and time point are not known. The chain couples TRBV6-5 to TRBJ1-4; 7 bases match TRBD1. Sample: PBMCs or a T cell subset sorted from them (not recorded which). Here the CDR3 reads CASSPSVSGTVGLGGLFF. In DNA, the CDR3 is TGTGCCAGCAGCCCTTCGGTATCCGGGACAGTAGGACTCGGGGGACTGTTTTTT.